This TCR beta chain was captured in a study of T-cell memory formation after mild COVID-19 (dated by TCRdb to about 2021). For the wider study: Most TCR sequence clusters were specific to one of the two donors. T-cell clones expanding and contracting after mild COVID-19 in a couple of donors were tracked by longitudinal TCRalpha and TCRbeta repertoire sequencing. Two young, previously healthy adult volunteers, one female and one male, were included in the cohort.

Sequencing was performed on an Illumina NovaSeq 6000. TCRalpha and TCRbeta cDNA libraries were built by 5'RACE with constant-segment primers, adding sample barcodes and unique molecular identifiers. Trizol reagent was used to extract RNA from every sample. The libraries were amplified in two PCR steps, and the second step added a second sample barcode and Illumina TruSeq adapters. The libraries were sequenced on an Illumina NovaSeq using 2 x 150 bp paired-end reads. As for the original processing: With migec v1.2.7, reads were demultiplexed and then collapsed into UMI-guided consensus sequences. Using mixcr v2.1.11, the UMI consensuses were aligned to TRA and TRB V and J templates and assembled into clonotypes. A clonotype was counted as expanded or contracted only if both edgeR and NoisET called the change significant, with noise models trained on biological replicates. For edgeR calls, the cutoffs were a false discovery rate-adjusted p below 0.01 and a log2 fold-change threshold of 1. As an exploratory analysis of dynamics, PCA with hierarchical clustering was applied to max-normalized trajectories of the 1000 most abundant clonotypes. Separately sequenced CD4+ and CD8+ repertoires were used to assign the CD4 or CD8 phenotype of responding clones. In-frame beta chains were kept once TCRdb had trimmed the public reads at Q25 with fastp and called clones with MiXCR. Duplicate CDR3 protein sequences are folded into a single record with the most common DNA and genes. Here the V and J calls rest on TCRdb's processing, not on the authors' analysis. The sample records about 470,000 distinct CDR3 sequences, around a quarter of which are singletons. Approximately 13% of the sample belongs to the ten largest clones.

PBMCs were isolated by Ficoll-Paque density gradient centrifugation. As to this clonotype: Its antigen has not been determined. Base qualities were left out, and no much larger clone turns up one base away.

Measured from the cysteine to the phenylalanine, the CDR3 is 15 residues long. CDR3 DNA only is kept here, 45 bases in frame from base 1. CDR1 and CDR2, looked up from the germline V gene, are MNHEY and SVGAGI. V is cut by 1 base and J by 6 bases, and the space between the germline ends is 12 bases. General findings and caveats noted by the study authors: Some responding clones were detected in pre-infection memory, suggesting pre-existing cross-reactive memory T cells joined the SARS-CoV-2 response. Only a couple of mild cases were covered by the study, and larger cohorts that include severe cases with pre-infection samples were considered necessary. Balanced CD4/CD8 phenotypes were observed for clones contracting from day 15 to 85, whereas a bias towards CD4+ was observed for a second wave of clones expanding from day 15 to 37. Contracting CD4+ clones appeared mostly in the CM and EM memory subsets, whereas CD8+ clones were enriched in EMRA. SARS-CoV-2 specificity was not confirmed for the second-wave clones peaking on day 37.

The sequence derives from an adult woman who had mild COVID-19 (a few samples of this study predate the infection). The sample titles of this study are shuffled in the database, so cell type and time point are left out; the donor was told from shared clones. The sequenced material came from PBMCs or a T cell subset sorted from them (not recorded which). The chain is encoded by TRBV6-5 joined to TRBJ1-4; a weak D assignment points to TRBD1 (6 bases agree). The CDR3 amino acid sequence is: CASSYFTGSYEKLFF. In nucleotide form, the sequence is TGTGCCAGCAGTTACTTTACAGGGTCGTATGAAAAACTGTTTTTT.